This T cell receptor (beta chain) was captured in a study of T cell repertoires in cytomegalovirus infection. Study results and caveats: CMV-specific TCR beta clonotypes restricted by HLA-C were the ones dominating the ex vivo response. Public TCR beta family frequency separated CMV-and-HLA carriers, including in an independent cohort.

MiXCR was run by TCRdb on the reads, yielding one entry per CDR3 protein. The sample yields 900,000 to 950,000 distinct CDR3 sequences, 30% to 40% seen once. This clonotype was counted ten times or more. Antigen specificity is unknown. CDR3 length: 14 residues. The V gene's germline CDR1 is SGHVS and CDR2 FQNEAQ. Trimming stripped 2 bases from V and 3 bases from J, with 9 bases between. The source of this sequence is a human donor in good health (CMV status not recorded). Some clones in this sample may be carry-over from other donors' samples. The chain recombines TRBV7-8 with TRBJ2-3; unclear D gene. The sequencing here drew on cultured CD8+ T cells from PBMCs, taken from culture after CMV antigen stimulation. The CDR3 DNA sequence: TGTGCCAGCAGCTTACGTGGGGTTACAGATACGCAGTATTTT. It codes for CASSLRGVTDTQYF.